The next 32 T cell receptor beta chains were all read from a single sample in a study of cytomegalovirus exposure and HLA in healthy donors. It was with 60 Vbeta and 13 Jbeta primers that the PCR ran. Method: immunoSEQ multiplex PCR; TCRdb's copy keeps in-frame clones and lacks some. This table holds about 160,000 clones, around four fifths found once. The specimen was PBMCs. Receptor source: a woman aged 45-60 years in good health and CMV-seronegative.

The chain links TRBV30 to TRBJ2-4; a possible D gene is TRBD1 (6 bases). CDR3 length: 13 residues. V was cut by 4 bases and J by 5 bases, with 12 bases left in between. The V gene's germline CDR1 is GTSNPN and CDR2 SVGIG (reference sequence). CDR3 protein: CAWTTQGENIQYF. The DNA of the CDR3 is TGTGCCTGGACCACACAGGGAGAAAACATTCAGTACTTC.

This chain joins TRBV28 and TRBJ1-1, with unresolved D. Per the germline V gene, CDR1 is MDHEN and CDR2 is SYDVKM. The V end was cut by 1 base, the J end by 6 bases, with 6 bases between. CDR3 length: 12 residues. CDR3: CASSLFAAEAFF. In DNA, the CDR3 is TGTGCCAGCAGTTTATTCGCAGCTGAAGCTTTCTTT. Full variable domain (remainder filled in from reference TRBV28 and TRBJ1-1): DVKVTQSSRYLVKRTGEKVFLECVQDMDHENMFWYRQDPGLGLRLIYFSYDVKMKEKGDIPEGYSVSREKKERFSLILESASTNQTSMYLCASSLFAAEAFFGQGTRLTVV.

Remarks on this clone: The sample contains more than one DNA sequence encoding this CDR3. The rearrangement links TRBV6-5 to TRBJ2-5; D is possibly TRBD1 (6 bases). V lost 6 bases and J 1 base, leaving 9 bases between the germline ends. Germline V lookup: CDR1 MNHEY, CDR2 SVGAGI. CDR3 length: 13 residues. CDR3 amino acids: CASSRQAQETQYF. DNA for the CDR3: TGTGCCAGCAGCCGACAGGCCCAAGAGACCCAGTACTTC.

The CDR3 DNA sequence: TGTGCCAGCAGCGTCGGGGGACTAGCGGGAGTTACCGGGGAGCTGTTTTTT. Translated, it gives CASSVGGLAGVTGELFF. This chain links TRBV5-4 with TRBJ2-2, with 14 bases aligning to TRBD2. CDR1 and CDR2 (germline): SGHNT, YYREEE (reference sequence). This CDR3 is built from 17 residues. V shed 4 bases, J shed 5 bases, and the junction held 7 bases outside the gene matches.

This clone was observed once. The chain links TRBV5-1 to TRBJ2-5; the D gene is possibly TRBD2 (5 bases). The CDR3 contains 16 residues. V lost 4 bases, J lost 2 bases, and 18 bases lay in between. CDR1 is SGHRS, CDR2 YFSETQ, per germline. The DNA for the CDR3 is TGCGCCAGCAGCCCGGGCTCTAAGTCGGGACAAGAGACCCAGTACTTC. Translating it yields CASSPGSKSGQETQYF.

CDR3 in amino acids: CASSADTSGNTIYF. CDR3 bases: TGTGCCAGCTCAGCCGACACCTCTGGAAACACCATATATTTT. V gene TRBV18 combines with J gene TRBJ1-3; D is unclear. Trimming took 5 bases from V and 0 from J, leaving 8 bases between them. Germline CDR1 reads KGHSH; CDR2 reads LQKENI. The CDR3 loop spans 14 amino acids.

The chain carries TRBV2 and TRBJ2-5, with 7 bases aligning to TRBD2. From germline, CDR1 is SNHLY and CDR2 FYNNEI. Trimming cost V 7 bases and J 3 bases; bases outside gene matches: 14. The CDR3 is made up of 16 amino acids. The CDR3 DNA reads TGTGCCAGCATTACCCGGGACTACCGACTCGAAGAGACCCAGTACTTC. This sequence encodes CASITRDYRLEETQYF. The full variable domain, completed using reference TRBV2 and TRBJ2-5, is EPEVTQTPSHQVTQMGQEVILRCVPISNHLYFYWYRQILGQKVEFLVSFYNNEISEKSEIFDDQFSVERPDGSNFTLKIRSTKLEDSAMYFCASITRDYRLEETQYFGPGTRLLVL.

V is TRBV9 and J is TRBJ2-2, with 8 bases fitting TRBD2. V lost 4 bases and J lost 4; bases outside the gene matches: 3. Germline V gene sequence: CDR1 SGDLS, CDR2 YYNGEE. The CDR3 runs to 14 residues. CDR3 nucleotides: TGTGCCAGCAGCCCGGGACTAGTCACCGGGGAGCTGTTTTTT. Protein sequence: CASSPGLVTGELFF.

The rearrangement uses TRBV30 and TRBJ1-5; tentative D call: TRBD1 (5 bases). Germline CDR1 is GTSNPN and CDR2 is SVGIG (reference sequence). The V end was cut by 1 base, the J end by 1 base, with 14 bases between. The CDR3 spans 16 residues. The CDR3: CAWSGVTGISNQPQHF. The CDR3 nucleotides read TGTGCCTGGAGTGGGGTCACAGGCATAAGCAATCAGCCCCAGCATTTT. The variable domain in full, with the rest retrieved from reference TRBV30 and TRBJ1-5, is SQTIHQWPATLVQPVGSPLSLECTVEGTSNPNLYWYRQAAGRGLQLLFYSVGIGQISSEVPQNLSASRPQDRQFILSSKKLLLSDSGFYLCAWSGVTGISNQPQHFGDGTRLSIL.

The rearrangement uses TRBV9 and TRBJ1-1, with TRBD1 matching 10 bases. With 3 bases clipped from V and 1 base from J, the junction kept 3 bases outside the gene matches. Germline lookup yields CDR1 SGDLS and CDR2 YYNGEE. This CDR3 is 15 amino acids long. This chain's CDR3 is CASSARQGANTEAFF. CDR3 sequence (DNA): TGTGCCAGCAGCGCTAGACAGGGGGCGAACACTGAAGCTTTCTTT.

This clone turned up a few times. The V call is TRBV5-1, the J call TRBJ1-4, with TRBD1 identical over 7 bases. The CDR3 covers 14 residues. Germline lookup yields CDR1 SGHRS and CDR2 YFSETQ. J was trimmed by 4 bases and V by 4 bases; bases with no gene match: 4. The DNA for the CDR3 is TGCGCCAGCAGCGGGGACAGTCTTAATGAAAAACTGTTTTTT. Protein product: CASSGDSLNEKLFF.

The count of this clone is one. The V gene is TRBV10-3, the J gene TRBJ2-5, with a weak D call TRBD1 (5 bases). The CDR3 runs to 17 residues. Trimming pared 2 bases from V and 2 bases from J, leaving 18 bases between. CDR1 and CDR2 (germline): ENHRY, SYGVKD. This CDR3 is CAISEVVAGNEQETQYF. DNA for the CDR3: TGTGCCATCAGTGAGGTGGTGGCAGGGAATGAACAAGAGACCCAGTACTTC.

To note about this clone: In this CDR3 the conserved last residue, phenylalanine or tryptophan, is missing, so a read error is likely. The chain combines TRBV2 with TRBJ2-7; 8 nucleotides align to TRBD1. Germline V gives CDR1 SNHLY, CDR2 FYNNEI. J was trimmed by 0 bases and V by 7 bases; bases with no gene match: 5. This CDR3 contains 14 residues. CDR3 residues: CASIRTGSSYEQYL. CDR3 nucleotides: TGTGCCAGCATCAGGACAGGGAGCTCCTACGAGCAGTACCTC.

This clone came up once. DNA for the CDR3: TGTGCCAGCAGACCCCTGACAGGGGGTTGGACCCTCAAAAACATTCAGTACTTC. Translating it yields CASRPLTGGWTLKNIQYF. This chain links TRBV7-2 with TRBJ2-4; 9 nucleotides agree with TRBD1. After removal of 6 bases from V and 3 bases from J, the junction contained 15 bases not matched to a gene. The CDR3 is made up of 18 amino acids. Germline CDR1 and CDR2: SGHTA and FQGNSA.

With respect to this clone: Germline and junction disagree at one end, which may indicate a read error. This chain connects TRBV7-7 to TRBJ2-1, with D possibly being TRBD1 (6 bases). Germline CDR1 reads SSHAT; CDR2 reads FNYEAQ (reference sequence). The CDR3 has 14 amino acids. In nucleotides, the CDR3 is TGTGCTAGCAGCTTAGCTACAGGGAGTTGGGAGCAGTTCTTC. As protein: CASSLATGSWEQFF.

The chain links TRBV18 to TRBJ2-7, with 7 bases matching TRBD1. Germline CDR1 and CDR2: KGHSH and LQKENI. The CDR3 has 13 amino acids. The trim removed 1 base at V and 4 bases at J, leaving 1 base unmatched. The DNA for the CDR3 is TGTGCCAGCTCACCACAGACAGGGTACGAGCAGTACTTC. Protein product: CASSPQTGYEQYF. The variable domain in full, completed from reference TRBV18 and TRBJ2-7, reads NAGVMQNPRHLVRRRGQEARLRCSPMKGHSHVYWYRQLPEEGLKFMVYLQKENIIDESGMPKERFSAEFPKEGPSILRIQQVVRGDSAAYFCASSPQTGYEQYFGPGTRLTVT.

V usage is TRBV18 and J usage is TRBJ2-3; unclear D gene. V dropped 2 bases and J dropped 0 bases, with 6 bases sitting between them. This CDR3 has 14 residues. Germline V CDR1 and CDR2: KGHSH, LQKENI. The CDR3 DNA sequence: TGTGCCAGCTCACCAGTAACTAGCACAGATACGCAGTATTTT. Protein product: CASSPVTSTDTQYF.

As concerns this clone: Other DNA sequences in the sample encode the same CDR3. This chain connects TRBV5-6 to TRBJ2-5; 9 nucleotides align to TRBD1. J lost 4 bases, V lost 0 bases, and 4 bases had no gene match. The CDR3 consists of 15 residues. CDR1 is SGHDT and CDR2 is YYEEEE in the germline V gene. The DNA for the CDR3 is TGTGCCAGCAGCTTGGACAGGGGGCTGGGAGAGACCCAGTACTTC. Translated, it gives CASSLDRGLGETQYF.

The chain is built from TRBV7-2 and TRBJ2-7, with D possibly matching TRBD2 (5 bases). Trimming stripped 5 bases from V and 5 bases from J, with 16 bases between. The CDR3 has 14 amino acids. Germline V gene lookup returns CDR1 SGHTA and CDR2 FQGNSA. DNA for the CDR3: TGTGCCAGCAGCCCCCGGGATAGCATCCACGAGCAGTACTTC. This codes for CASSPRDSIHEQYF.

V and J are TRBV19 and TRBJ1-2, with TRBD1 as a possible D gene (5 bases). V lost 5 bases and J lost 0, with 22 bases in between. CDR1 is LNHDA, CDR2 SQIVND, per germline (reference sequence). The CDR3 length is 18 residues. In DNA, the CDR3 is TGTGCCAGTAGTCCCCGGGTGGGTGCGGGGCGCACTAACTATGGCTACACCTTC. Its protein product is CASSPRVGAGRTNYGYTF.

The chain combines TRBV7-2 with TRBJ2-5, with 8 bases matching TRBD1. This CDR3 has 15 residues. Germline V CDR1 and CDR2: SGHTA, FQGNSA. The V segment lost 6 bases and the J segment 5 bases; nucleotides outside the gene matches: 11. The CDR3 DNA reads TGTGCCAGCAGAAAACCAGGGGGCCCGTGGGAGACCCAGTACTTC. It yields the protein CASRKPGGPWETQYF.

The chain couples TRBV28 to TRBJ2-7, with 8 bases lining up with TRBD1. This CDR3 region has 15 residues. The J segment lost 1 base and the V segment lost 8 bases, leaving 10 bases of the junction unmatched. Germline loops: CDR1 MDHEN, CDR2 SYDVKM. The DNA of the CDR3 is TGTGCCAGCCACTCGGTGAGACAGGGGTCCTACGAGCAGTACTTC. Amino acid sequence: CASHSVRQGSYEQYF. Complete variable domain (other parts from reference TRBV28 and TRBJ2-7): DVKVTQSSRYLVKRTGEKVFLECVQDMDHENMFWYRQDPGLGLRLIYFSYDVKMKEKGDIPEGYSVSREKKERFSLILESASTNQTSMYLCASHSVRQGSYEQYFGPGTRLTVT.

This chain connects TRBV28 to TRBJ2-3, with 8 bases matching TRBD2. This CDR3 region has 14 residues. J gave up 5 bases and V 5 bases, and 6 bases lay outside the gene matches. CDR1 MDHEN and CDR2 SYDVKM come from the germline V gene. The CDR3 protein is CASSPERELDTQYF. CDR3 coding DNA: TGTGCCAGCAGTCCCGAGCGGGAGTTAGATACGCAGTATTTT.

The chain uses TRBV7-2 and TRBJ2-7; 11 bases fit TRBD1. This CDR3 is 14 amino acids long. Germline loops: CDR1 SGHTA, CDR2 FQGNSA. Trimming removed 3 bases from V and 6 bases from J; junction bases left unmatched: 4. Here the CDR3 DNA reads TGTGCCAGCAGCTTGGACAGGGGGCGTTCCGAGCAGTACTTC. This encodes CASSLDRGRSEQYF.

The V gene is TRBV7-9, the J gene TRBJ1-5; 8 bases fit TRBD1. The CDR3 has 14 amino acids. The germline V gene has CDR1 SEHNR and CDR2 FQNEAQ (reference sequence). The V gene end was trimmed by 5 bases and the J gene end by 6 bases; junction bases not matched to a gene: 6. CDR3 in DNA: TGTGCCAGCAGCGACATGACAGGGGTTCAGCCCCAGCATTTT. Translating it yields CASSDMTGVQPQHF.

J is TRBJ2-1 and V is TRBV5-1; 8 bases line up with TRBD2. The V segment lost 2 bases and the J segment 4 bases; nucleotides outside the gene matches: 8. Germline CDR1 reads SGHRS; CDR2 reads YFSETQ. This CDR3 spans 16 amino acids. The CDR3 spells CASSLRLATPYNEQFF. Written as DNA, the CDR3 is TGCGCCAGCAGCTTAAGACTAGCGACCCCTTACAATGAGCAGTTCTTC.

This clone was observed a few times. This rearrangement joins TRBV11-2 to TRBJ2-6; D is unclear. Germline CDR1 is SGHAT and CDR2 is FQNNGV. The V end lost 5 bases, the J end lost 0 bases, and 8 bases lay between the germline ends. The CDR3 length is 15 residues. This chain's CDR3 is CASSLSFSGANVLTF. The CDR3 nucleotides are TGTGCCAGCAGCCTGAGTTTCTCTGGGGCCAACGTCCTGACTTTC. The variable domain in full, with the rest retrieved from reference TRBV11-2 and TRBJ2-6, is EAGVAQSPRYKIIEKRQSVAFWCNPISGHATLYWYQQILGQGPKLLIQFQNNGVVDDSQLPKDRFSAERLKGVDSTLKIQPAKLEDSAVYLCASSLSFSGANVLTFGAGSRLTVL.

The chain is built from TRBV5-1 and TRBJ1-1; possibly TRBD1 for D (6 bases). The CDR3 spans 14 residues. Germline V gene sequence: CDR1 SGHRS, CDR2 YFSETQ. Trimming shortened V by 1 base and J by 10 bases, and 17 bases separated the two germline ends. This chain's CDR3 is CASSLRGPGEGAFF. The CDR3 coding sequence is TGCGCCAGCAGCTTGAGGGGTCCAGGGGAGGGAGCTTTCTTT.

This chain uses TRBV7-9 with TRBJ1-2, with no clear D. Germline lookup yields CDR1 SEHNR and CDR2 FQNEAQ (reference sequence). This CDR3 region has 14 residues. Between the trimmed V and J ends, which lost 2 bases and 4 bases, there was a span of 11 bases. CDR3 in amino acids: CASSLFGEAYGYTF. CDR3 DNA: TGTGCCAGCAGCTTATTCGGGGAGGCCTATGGCTACACCTTC.

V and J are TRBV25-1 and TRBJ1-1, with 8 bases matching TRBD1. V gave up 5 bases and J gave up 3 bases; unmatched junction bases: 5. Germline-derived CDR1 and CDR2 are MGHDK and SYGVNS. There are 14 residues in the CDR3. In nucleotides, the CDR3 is TGTGCCAGCAGTCCTACAGGGGGTGACACTGAAGCTTTCTTT. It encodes CASSPTGGDTEAFF.

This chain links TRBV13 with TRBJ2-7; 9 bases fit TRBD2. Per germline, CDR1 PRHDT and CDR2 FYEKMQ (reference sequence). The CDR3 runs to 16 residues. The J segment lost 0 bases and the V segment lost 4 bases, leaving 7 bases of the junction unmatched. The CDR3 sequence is CASSSYSGGRSYEQYF. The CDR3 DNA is TGTGCCAGCAGCTCGTATAGCGGGGGCCGCTCCTACGAGCAGTACTTC.

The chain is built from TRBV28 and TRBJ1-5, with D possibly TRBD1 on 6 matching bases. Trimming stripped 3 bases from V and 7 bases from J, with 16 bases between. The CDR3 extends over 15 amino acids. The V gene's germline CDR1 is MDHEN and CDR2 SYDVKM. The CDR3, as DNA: TGTGCCAGCAGTTTGACAACAACAGGGATCCAGCCCCAGCATTTT. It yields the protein CASSLTTTGIQPQHF. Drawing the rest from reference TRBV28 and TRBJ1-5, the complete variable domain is DVKVTQSSRYLVKRTGEKVFLECVQDMDHENMFWYRQDPGLGLRLIYFSYDVKMKEKGDIPEGYSVSREKKERFSLILESASTNQTSMYLCASSLTTTGIQPQHFGDGTRLSIL.